Shown below are 26 T cell receptor beta chains from a single sample sequenced in a study of CXCR3-negative and CXCR3-positive naive CD8 T cells. Carrying UMI labels, the TRB cDNA libraries were prepared through 5' RACE. TCRdb re-called the 5' RACE reads and shows each CDR3 protein once, DNA omitted. The repertoire shows 100,000 to 150,000 distinct CDR3 sequences; the top ten hold approximately 0.46%. Source material: naive CXCR3- CD8+ T cells from blood. The subset was: CD45RO-CCR7+CD27+CD95- naive CD8+ T cells lacking CXCR3 (TNR3-). The receptor source for this set is a human donor in good health. Some clones in this sample may be carry-over from other donors' samples.

V and J are TRBV29-1 and TRBJ1-4. The CDR3 length is 13 residues. Per germline, CDR1 SQVTM and CDR2 ANQGSEA. The chain's CDR3 is CSVGENLGEKLFF.

The chain joins TRBV3-1 to TRBJ2-2. In germline, CDR1 is LGHDT, CDR2 YNNKEL (reference sequence). This CDR3 contains 13 residues. The CDR3 loop is CASSQEEDGELFF.

The rearrangement joins TRBV29-1 to TRBJ1-1. The CDR3 is 13 residues long. CDR1 and CDR2 from the germline V gene are SQVTM and ANQGSEA. The CDR3 reads CSGLTDMNTEAFF.

The rearrangement joins TRBV29-1 to TRBJ2-7; TCRdb's D call, TRBD1, is unchecked because there is no DNA. Germline V gives CDR1 SQVTM, CDR2 ANQGSEA. The CDR3 consists of 12 residues. CDR3 amino acids: CSVSRGTYEQYF.

The rearrangement joins TRBV29-1 to TRBJ1-1; without DNA, the TCRdb call of TRBD1 cannot be checked. The CDR3 extends over 13 amino acids. Per the germline V gene, CDR1 is SQVTM and CDR2 is ANQGSEA. CDR3 amino acids: CSAGGQGVAEAFF.

V is TRBV7-9 and J is TRBJ1-2; TCRdb lists TRBD1, though no DNA is available to test this call. The CDR3 consists of 15 residues. The germline V gene encodes CDR1 SEHNR and CDR2 FQNEAQ (reference sequence). CDR3 protein: CASSLSGTIRDGYTF.

The chain employs TRBV20-1 and TRBJ2-5; absent DNA, TCRdb's TRBD2 call cannot be checked. Germline V CDR1 and CDR2: DFQATT, SNEGSKA (reference sequence). This CDR3 comprises 16 residues. CDR3 amino acids: CSARDSGGASPEDQYF.

This chain connects TRBV5-4 to TRBJ2-5; absent DNA, TCRdb's TRBD1 call cannot be checked. This CDR3 spans 14 amino acids. Germline CDR1 is SGHNT and CDR2 is YYREEE (reference sequence). CDR3 residues: CASSFLGGKETQYF. The full variable domain, with the rest looked up from reference TRBV5-4 and TRBJ2-5, is ETGVTQSPTHLIKTRGQQVTLRCSSQSGHNTVSWYQQALGQGPQFIFQYYREEENGRGNFPPRFSGLQFPNYSSELNVNALELDDSALYLCASSFLGGKETQYFGPGTRLLVL.

This chain connects TRBV9 to TRBJ2-1; TCRdb reports TRBD2, a call that lacks DNA to check it against. This CDR3 contains 16 residues. Per the germline V gene, CDR1 is SGDLS and CDR2 is YYNGEE. This CDR3 reads CASSVGLAGGFNEQFF.

This sequence joins TRBV7-9 and TRBJ1-5; TCRdb returns TRBD1, unconfirmable since there is no DNA. The CDR3 contains 20 residues. Germline CDR1 SEHNR, CDR2 FQNEAQ (reference sequence). The CDR3 loop reads CASSLGPGTGYDGPNQPQHF.

The chain employs TRBV29-1 and TRBJ2-1; TCRdb returns TRBD2, unconfirmable since there is no DNA. The V gene's germline CDR1 is SQVTM and CDR2 ANQGSEA. This CDR3 spans 14 amino acids. CDR3 residues: CSVVAGSSYNEQFF.

This rearrangement joins TRBV30 to TRBJ2-3; with no DNA, the TCRdb D assignment of TRBD1 cannot be verified. Germline V gene data show CDR1 as GTSNPN and CDR2 as SVGIG (reference sequence). The CDR3 runs 13 residues. The chain's CDR3 is CAWTPDRQDTQYF.

The chain employs TRBV4-1 and TRBJ1-6; TCRdb names TRBD1, which stays unverified in the absence of DNA. Germline CDR1 MGHRA, CDR2 YSYEKL. The CDR3 runs to 13 residues. The CDR3 here is CASSRTVNSPLHF.

This chain connects TRBV20-1 to TRBJ1-1; TCRdb calls TRBD1, which cannot be checked without DNA. The CDR3 is made up of 16 amino acids. Germline CDR1 is DFQATT and CDR2 is SNEGSKA (reference sequence). The CDR3 sequence is CSARSFYGQGNTEAFF.

The V and J genes are TRBV4-3 and TRBJ2-1; TCRdb indicates TRBD2, and absent DNA this call remains unverified. This CDR3 has 17 residues. Germline assignment: CDR1 LGHNA and CDR2 YSLEER. CDR3 protein: CASSQDRYSGDHNEQFF.

This chain uses TRBV9 with TRBJ2-1; TCRdb reports TRBD1, a call that lacks DNA to check it against. The CDR3 spans 16 residues. Germline V gene lookup returns CDR1 SGDLS and CDR2 YYNGEE. The CDR3 loop reads CASSPVWGQGINEQFF.

The chain carries TRBV4-3 and TRBJ2-2. The CDR3 covers 13 residues. Germline V gives CDR1 LGHNA, CDR2 YSLEER. CDR3 protein: CASSFGKTGELFF.

The V and J genes are TRBV7-2 and TRBJ2-3; the TCRdb D gene call, TRBD2, has no DNA to confirm it. Germline-derived CDR1 and CDR2 are SGHTA and FQGNSA. The CDR3 is 12 residues long. CDR3 residues: CASSWDFLTQYF.

The chain carries TRBV2 and TRBJ2-7; TCRdb proposes TRBD1, but this gene call is untestable without DNA. Germline assignment: CDR1 SNHLY and CDR2 FYNNEI. The CDR3 has 15 residues. CDR3 region: CASSEGAPVSYEQYF.

V and J are TRBV28 and TRBJ2-2; TCRdb picks TRBD2, but there is no DNA to check that call. Germline lookup yields CDR1 MDHEN and CDR2 SYDVKM. The CDR3 covers 16 residues. The CDR3 sequence: CASSPLAGGNTGELFF.

The gene calls are TRBV29-1 and TRBJ1-4; TCRdb designates TRBD1, a call that cannot be tested without DNA. CDR3 length: 14 amino acids. Germline V CDR1 and CDR2: SQVTM, ANQGSEA. The CDR3 is CSVELRGRDEKLFF. The whole variable domain, filled in from reference TRBV29-1 and TRBJ1-4, reads SAVISQKPSRDICQRGTSLTIQCQVDSQVTMMFWYRQQPGQSLTLIATANQGSEATYESGFVIDKFPISRPNLTFSTLTVSNMSPEDSSIYLCSVELRGRDEKLFFGSGTQLSVL.

The chain joins TRBV4-1 to TRBJ1-2; TCRdb gives TRBD1 as the D gene, but with no DNA this cannot be confirmed. The germline CDR1 and CDR2 sequences are MGHRA and YSYEKL. The CDR3 has 15 amino acids. CDR3 loop: CASSQAPGNNYGYTF.

V and J are TRBV29-1 and TRBJ2-1; TCRdb's D call, TRBD1, is unchecked because there is no DNA. This CDR3 has 12 amino acids. Per germline, CDR1 SQVTM and CDR2 ANQGSEA. Here the CDR3 reads CSVWDRGREQFF.

V is TRBV4-3 and J is TRBJ1-2. Germline V gene sequence: CDR1 LGHNA, CDR2 YSLEER. The CDR3 spans 14 residues. The CDR3 here is CASSQDLGVYGYTF.

The chain employs TRBV7-9 and TRBJ1-5; TCRdb lists TRBD1, though no DNA is available to test this call. Germline V gene sequence: CDR1 SEHNR, CDR2 FQNEAQ (reference sequence). CDR3 length: 15 residues. The CDR3 sequence: CASSLGPFGNQPQHF.

The chain has TRBV28 and TRBJ1-5; TCRdb returns TRBD1, unconfirmable since there is no DNA. Per the germline V gene, CDR1 is MDHEN and CDR2 is SYDVKM. The CDR3 length is 15 residues. This CDR3 reads CASGSPLSPAQPQHF. The complete variable domain, with remaining parts taken from reference TRBV28 and TRBJ1-5, reads DVKVTQSSRYLVKRTGEKVFLECVQDMDHENMFWYRQDPGLGLRLIYFSYDVKMKEKGDIPEGYSVSREKKERFSLILESASTNQTSMYLCASGSPLSPAQPQHFGDGTRLSIL.